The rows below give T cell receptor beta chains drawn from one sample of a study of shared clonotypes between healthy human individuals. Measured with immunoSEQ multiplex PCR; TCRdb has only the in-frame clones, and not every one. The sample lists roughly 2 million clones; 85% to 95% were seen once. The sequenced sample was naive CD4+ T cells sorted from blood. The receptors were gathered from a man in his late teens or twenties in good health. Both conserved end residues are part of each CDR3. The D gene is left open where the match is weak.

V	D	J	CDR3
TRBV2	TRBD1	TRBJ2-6	CASYPDRVQGANVLTF
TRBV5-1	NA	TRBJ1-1	CASSLVVTGTEAFF
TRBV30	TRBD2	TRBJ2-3	CAWSTGTSFPDTQYF
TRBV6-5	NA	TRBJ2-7	CASSSPGAGYEQYF
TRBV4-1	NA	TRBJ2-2	CASSQTGPTGELFF
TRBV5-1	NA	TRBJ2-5	CASSLVSGAGVTQYF
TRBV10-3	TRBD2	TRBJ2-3	CAISVKAGGTDTQYF
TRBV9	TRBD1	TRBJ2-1	CASSVDRASYNEQFF
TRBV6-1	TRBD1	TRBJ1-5	CASSETGGLQPQHF
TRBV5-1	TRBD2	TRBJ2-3	CASSLAGAGGHTDTQYF
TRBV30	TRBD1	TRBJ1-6	CAWSGQGDSPLHF
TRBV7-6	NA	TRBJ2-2	CASSLSGEAGELFF
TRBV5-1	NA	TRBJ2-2	CASSTSGGAYTGELFF
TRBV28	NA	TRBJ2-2	CASSASQGNTGELFF
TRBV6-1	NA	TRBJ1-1	CASSAQGRSNTEAFF
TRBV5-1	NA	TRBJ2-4	CASSLAGPKNIQYF
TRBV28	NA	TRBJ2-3	CASSAQGRGNTDTQYF
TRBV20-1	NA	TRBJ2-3	CSASSGDTQYF
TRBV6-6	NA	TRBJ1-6	CASSYALRGSPLHF
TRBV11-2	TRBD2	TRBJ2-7	CASSLSYGRDEQYF
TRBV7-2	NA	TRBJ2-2	CASSSYLNTGELFF
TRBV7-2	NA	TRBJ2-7	CASSAGTSYEQYF
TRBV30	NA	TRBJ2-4	CAWSVEGNIQYF
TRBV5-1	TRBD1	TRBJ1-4	CASSLSTGGGTNEKLFF
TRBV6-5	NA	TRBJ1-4	CASSYRIEYREKLFF
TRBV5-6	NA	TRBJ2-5	CASSAPGLGEETQYF
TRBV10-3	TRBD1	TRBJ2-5	CAVKERGETGSETQYF
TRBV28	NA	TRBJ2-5	CASSLLGSVETQYF
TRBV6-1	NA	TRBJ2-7	CASSDFGGPSYEQYF
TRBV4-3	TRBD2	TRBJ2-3	CASSQERWVEGLAVTDTQYF
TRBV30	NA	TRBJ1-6	CAWRDRNSPLHF
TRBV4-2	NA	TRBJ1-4	CASSQPTLQLTLKLFF
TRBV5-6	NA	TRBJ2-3	CASSLALLSTDTQYF
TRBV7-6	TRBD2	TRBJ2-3	CASSLGLAVFTDTQYF
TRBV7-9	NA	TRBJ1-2	CASSLTDYGYTF
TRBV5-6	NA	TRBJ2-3	CASSLTPDTQYF
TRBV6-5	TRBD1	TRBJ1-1	CASSYARDRGIAFF
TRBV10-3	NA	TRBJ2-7	CAIMGIAVGDEQYF
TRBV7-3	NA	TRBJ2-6	CASGALSGANVLTF
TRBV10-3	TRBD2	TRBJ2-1	CATLAGGPYNEQFF
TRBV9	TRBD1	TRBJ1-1	CASSPRGRTGEAFF
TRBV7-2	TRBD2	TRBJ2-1	CASSYGLANEQFF
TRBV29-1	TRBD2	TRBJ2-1	CSVEKRLAGNNEQFF
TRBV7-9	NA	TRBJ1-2	CASSPLPATGNYGYTF
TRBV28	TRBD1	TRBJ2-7	CASSSPGQGNYEQYF
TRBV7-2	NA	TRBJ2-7	CASSLAPGSSSIYEQYF
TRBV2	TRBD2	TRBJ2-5	CASILRRGVETQYF
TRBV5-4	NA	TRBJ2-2	CASSRESNTGELFF
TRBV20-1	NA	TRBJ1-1	CSATVNTEAFF